Each of the 18 T cell receptor beta chains below was sequenced from the same sample in a study of blood T cell repertoires in COVID-19. This table comes from immunoSEQ multiplex PCR, and its TCRdb copy is limited to in-frame clones, with some not included. This table holds roughly 570,000 clones, 85% to 90% found once. Input material: peripheral blood. The receptor set was obtained from a woman aged 50 to 65 with COVID-19, enrolled during active disease.

The genes are TRBV29-1 and TRBJ1-5, with D unresolved. The CDR3 sequence is 15 residues long. CDR1 and CDR2 from the germline V gene are SQVTM and ANQGSEA. V lost 8 bases, J lost 1 base, and 18 bases lay in between. The CDR3 spells CSTWCRSGSNQPQHF. In nucleotides, the CDR3 is TGCAGCACCTGGTGCAGAAGCGGGAGCAATCAGCCCCAGCATTTT.

The chain employs TRBV6-1 and TRBJ2-1; possibly TRBD1 for D (6 bases). Germline-derived CDR1 and CDR2 are MNHNS and SASEGT. CDR3 length: 16 residues. Trimming pared 4 bases from V and 1 base from J, leaving 14 bases between. CDR3 in DNA: TGTGCCAGCAGTGGTGGGGGCTACAGATCCTACAATGAGCAGTTCTTC. This encodes CASSGGGYRSYNEQFF.

The count of this clone is one. The same CDR3 is also encoded by other DNA sequences in this sample. The V call is TRBV28, the J call TRBJ1-6; 7 nucleotides line up with TRBD1. Losses at the gene ends were 4 bases for V and 5 bases for J; bases not matched to a gene: 2. The CDR3 has 14 residues. CDR1 and CDR2 (germline): MDHEN, SYDVKM. The CDR3 loop reads CASSSGGDNSPLHF. CDR3 DNA: TGTGCCAGCAGTTCAGGGGGAGATAATTCACCCCTCCACTTT.

V usage is TRBV15 and J usage is TRBJ1-2; 10 bases agree with TRBD1. CDR3 length equals 15 residues. J lost 10 bases, V lost 0 bases, and 8 bases had no gene match. Germline V gene data show CDR1 as LNHNV and CDR2 as YYDKDF (reference sequence). CDR3 amino acids: CATSRDARQGAPYTF. The CDR3 bases are TGTGCCACCAGCAGAGATGCGCGACAGGGGGCCCCCTACACCTTC.

The V call is TRBV29-1, the J call TRBJ2-1, with 7 bases lining up with TRBD2. Germline CDR1 SQVTM, CDR2 ANQGSEA. Trimming cost V 5 bases and J 10 bases; bases outside gene matches: 8. This CDR3 has 12 residues. The CDR3 sequence is CSVPTFGGEQFF. In DNA, the CDR3 is TGCAGCGTTCCGACTTTCGGGGGGGAGCAGTTCTTC.

The V gene is TRBV5-5, the J gene TRBJ2-3, with 10 bases that match TRBD2. The CDR3 totals 17 residues. Germline V CDR1 and CDR2: SGHKS, YYEKEE (reference sequence). The V segment lost 1 base and the J segment 2 bases; nucleotides outside the gene matches: 7. The CDR3: CASSLYPSGGHTDTQYF. CDR3 nucleotide sequence: TGTGCCAGCAGCTTGTACCCTAGCGGGGGTCACACAGATACGCAGTATTTT.

There are a few counts of this clone. V gene TRBV9 combines with J gene TRBJ1-6, with D maybe TRBD1 (5 bases). Per germline, CDR1 SGDLS and CDR2 YYNGEE. The CDR3 runs 13 residues. The ends were cut back, 2 bases at V and 8 bases at J, with 8 bases in the middle. The CDR3 protein is CASSVGLDSPLHF. CDR3 sequence (DNA): TGTGCCAGCAGCGTGGGACTGGATTCACCCCTCCACTTT.

The V and J genes are TRBV6-1 and TRBJ1-4; 9 nucleotides line up with TRBD1. Germline V gene data show CDR1 as MNHNS and CDR2 as SASEGT. This CDR3 is built from 17 residues. Trimming took 2 bases from V and 6 from J; bases not matched to a gene: 10. DNA of the CDR3: TGTGCCAGCAGTGAAAACGACAGGGGGTACTTCGATGAAAAACTGTTTTTT. It encodes CASSENDRGYFDEKLFF.

This clone was counted once. The chain links TRBV4-1 to TRBJ2-3; the D gene is possibly TRBD1 (6 bases). Germline V gene lookup returns CDR1 MGHRA and CDR2 YSYEKL. With 4 bases removed from V and 1 base from J, the gap between germline ends came to 15 bases. CDR3 size: 16 residues. CDR3 loop: CASSPGARGGTDTQYF. Here the CDR3 DNA reads TGCGCCAGCAGCCCCGGGGCCAGGGGTGGCACAGATACGCAGTATTTT.

The chain has TRBV7-9 and TRBJ2-7, with 8 bases lining up with TRBD1. Germline V CDR1 and CDR2: SEHNR, FQNEAQ (reference sequence). CDR3 length equals 12 residues. After removal of 3 bases from V and 9 bases from J, the junction contained 4 bases not matched to a gene. The DNA of the CDR3 is TGTGCCAGCAGCTTCACCGACAGGGGGCAGTACTTC. This translates into CASSFTDRGQYF.

This clone was counted once. The CDR3 does not end in the conserved phenylalanine or tryptophan, so this is likely a read error. Because the CDR3's place on the DNA is in doubt, the DNA is left out and the CDR3 is given as listed by TCRdb. This chain links TRBV28 with TRBJ1-2. The germline V gene encodes CDR1 MDHEN and CDR2 SYDVKM. The CDR3 contains 13 residues when both ends are counted. The CDR3 spells CASSLRTPGTKDV.

The count of this clone is one. The gene calls are TRBV7-7 and TRBJ2-2, with 9 bases identical to TRBD2. This CDR3 comprises 15 residues. V lost 1 base, J lost 7 bases, and 4 bases stayed unmatched. CDR1 and CDR2 from the germline V gene are SSHAT and FNYEAQ (reference sequence). CDR3 protein: CASSLELAGVGELFF. CDR3 sequence (DNA): TGTGCCAGCAGCTTAGAACTAGCGGGTGTCGGGGAGCTGTTTTTT.

The V call is TRBV3-1 (or the pseudogene TRBV3-2), the J call TRBJ1-4; 7 nucleotides line up with TRBD1. J was trimmed by 8 bases and V by 0 bases; bases with no gene match: 12. This CDR3 region has 17 residues. Germline CDR1 and CDR2: LGHDT and YNNKEL (reference sequence). The DNA for the CDR3 is TGTGCCAGCAGCCAAGATATAGGGGGACAGTATGAGGAAAAACTGTTTTTT. This translates into CASSQDIGGQYEEKLFF.

V usage is TRBV5-6 and J usage is TRBJ1-1; TRBD1 matches 10 bases. V lost 4 bases and J lost 0; bases outside the gene matches: 3. The CDR3 is 15 residues long. Germline V lookup: CDR1 SGHDT, CDR2 YYEEEE. The CDR3: CASSLDRGMNTEAFF. CDR3 DNA sequence: TGTGCCAGCAGCCTGGACAGGGGGATGAACACTGAAGCTTTCTTT.

The gene calls are TRBV6-5 and TRBJ1-1; TRBD1 is a possible D gene (5 bases). Germline lookup yields CDR1 MNHEY and CDR2 SVGAGI. CDR3 length equals 12 residues. The V and J ends lost 3 bases and 10 bases respectively, with 12 bases between them. CDR3 DNA sequence: TGTGCCAGCAGTTATGAGGAGGGACGAGCTTTCTTT. As protein: CASSYEEGRAFF.

The J gene is TRBJ1-1, the V gene TRBV5-1, with D possibly being TRBD1 (5 bases). The germline gives CDR1 SGHRS, CDR2 YFSETQ. CDR3 length: 14 residues. The V end was cut by 4 bases, the J end by 1 base, with 11 bases between. CDR3 residues: CASSPMGGNTEAFF. CDR3 DNA sequence: TGCGCCAGCAGCCCCATGGGGGGGAACACTGAAGCTTTCTTT. The full variable domain, completed using reference TRBV5-1 and TRBJ1-1, is KAGVTQTPRYLIKTRGQQVTLSCSPISGHRSVSWYQQTPGQGLQFLFEYFSETQRNKGNFPGRFSGRQFSNSRSEMNVSTLELGDSALYLCASSPMGGNTEAFFGQGTRLTVV.

The chain combines TRBV19 with TRBJ1-1; D might be TRBD1 (5 bases). Germline loops: CDR1 LNHDA, CDR2 SQIVND (reference sequence). The ends were cut back, 5 bases at V and 0 bases at J, with 13 bases in the middle. This CDR3 contains 15 residues. CDR3 bases: TGTGCCAGTAGTCCGGTGGGGCAAATGAACACTGAAGCTTTCTTT. Encoded protein: CASSPVGQMNTEAFF.

The chain carries TRBV5-4 and TRBJ2-3; the match to TRBD1 covers 7 bases. CDR1 and CDR2 from the germline V gene are SGHNT and YYREEE (reference sequence). V was clipped by 4 bases and J by 3 bases; unmatched bases: 11. This CDR3 has 16 amino acids. As DNA, the CDR3 is TGTGCCAGCAGCCTTGCGAGGGACAGACATACAGATACGCAGTATTTT. Translated: CASSLARDRHTDTQYF.